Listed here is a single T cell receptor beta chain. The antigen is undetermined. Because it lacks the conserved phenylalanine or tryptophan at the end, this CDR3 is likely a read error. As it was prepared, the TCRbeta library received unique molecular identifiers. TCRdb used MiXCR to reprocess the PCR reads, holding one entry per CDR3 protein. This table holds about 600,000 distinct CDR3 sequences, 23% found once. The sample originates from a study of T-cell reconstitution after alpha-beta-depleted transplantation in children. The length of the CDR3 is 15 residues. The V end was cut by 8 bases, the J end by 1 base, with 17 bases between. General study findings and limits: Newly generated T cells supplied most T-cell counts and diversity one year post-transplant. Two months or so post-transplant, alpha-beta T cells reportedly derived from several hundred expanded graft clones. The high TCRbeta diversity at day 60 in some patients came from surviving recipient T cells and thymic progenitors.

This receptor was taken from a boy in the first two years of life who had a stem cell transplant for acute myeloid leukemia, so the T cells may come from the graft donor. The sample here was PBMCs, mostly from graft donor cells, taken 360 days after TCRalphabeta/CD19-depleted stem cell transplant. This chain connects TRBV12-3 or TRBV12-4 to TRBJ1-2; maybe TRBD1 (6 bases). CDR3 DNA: TGTGCCAGCGGATTCCTACAGGGTGGTAACTATGGCTACACCTAC. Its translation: CASGFLQGGNYGYTY.